The clone carrying this T cell receptor beta chain occurred a few times. Its specificity is not known. Quantitative 5'-RACE with molecular barcodes generated TCR beta libraries. TCRdb recomputed calls from the 5' RACE reads with MiXCR, one row per CDR3 protein. The repertoire holds almost 400,000 distinct CDR3 sequences, with 20% to 25% as singletons. CDR1 is LNHNV and CDR2 is YYDKDF in the germline V gene (reference sequence). This CDR3 has 14 residues. Trimming removed 1 base at V and 2 bases at J, with 7 bases between. These data originate in a study of CD8 T cells in ankylosing spondylitis. Whole-study findings and limits: Significantly higher representation of disease-linked clones was reported for matched ankylosing spondylitis synovial fluid. Disease-linked clones displayed a CD8+ phenotype and appeared relatively rarely in peripheral blood. What seemed typical of ankylosing spondylitis blood was a TCR beta motif built from several highly homologous variants.

This sequence was found in a male donor with ankylosing spondylitis. The rearrangement uses TRBV15 and TRBJ2-3; D may be TRBD2 (5 bases). Sequenced sample: blood, either unsorted or a sorted T cell fraction (not recorded which). The CDR3 sequence is CATSRGEPTDTQYF. The CDR3 DNA reads TGTGCCACCAGCAGAGGGGAGCCCACAGATACGCAGTATTTT.